This entry lists 26 T cell receptor beta chains sequenced from one sample in a study of tumor-infiltrating lymphocytes in primary liver carcinoma. Unsorted bulk tissue (roughly 19-30 mg) underwent RNA and DNA co-extraction. Researchers generated TCR beta cDNA from approximately 450 ng of total RNA, relying on a constant-region primer. Three nested multiplex PCR rounds, a slightly modified ARM-PCR, produced the libraries for TCR beta. Forward primers for TRBV1-TRBV30 and a C-beta reverse primer served the first two PCR rounds, at roughly 10 cycles each. TCRdb recomputed calls from the multiplex PCR reads with MiXCR, one row per CDR3 protein. The repertoire includes tens of thousands of distinct CDR3 sequences, 78% of them detected once, and 45% to 50% sits in the top ten. Sample: liver tumor tissue from sampling region 3. Sample subset: tumor region T3, left-lateral pole. Receptors were obtained from a middle-aged man with primary liver carcinoma and hepatitis B virus infection.

The chain links TRBV11-1 to TRBJ2-5; D perhaps matches TRBD2 (6 bases). The CDR3 extends over 14 amino acids. From germline, CDR1 is SGHAT and CDR2 FQDESV (reference sequence). Trimming removed 6 bases at V and 5 bases at J, with 16 bases between. As DNA, the CDR3 is TGTGCCAGCAGTGGGGAGGTGAAGGTGGAGACCCAGTACTTC. It codes for CASSGEVKVETQYF.

This clonotype showed up many times. The rearrangement joins TRBV5-1 to TRBJ1-5; D perhaps matches TRBD1 (6 bases). V was shortened by 0 bases and J by 1 base, with 8 bases between the two germline ends. Looked up from germline, CDR1 is SGHRS and CDR2 is YFSETQ. The CDR3 runs 15 residues. The CDR3 DNA sequence: TGCGCCAGCAGCTTGGGGGGGCAGAGCAATCAGCCCCAGCATTTT. This gives the protein CASSLGGQSNQPQHF.

In regard to this clonotype: At one boundary the junction diverges from the germline segment, which might be a read error. CDR3 protein: CTSNLTENTEAFF. DNA for the CDR3: TGTACCAGCAACTTAACAGAAAACACTGAAGCTTTCTTT. The rearrangement uses TRBV11-2 and TRBJ1-1; D gene ambiguous. The CDR3 runs 13 residues. Germline V gene sequence: CDR1 SGHAT, CDR2 FQNNGV.

V usage is TRBV6-1 and J usage is TRBJ2-1; D possibly corresponds to TRBD2 (7 bases). Germline V gives CDR1 MNHNS, CDR2 SASEGT. Trimming removed 2 bases from V and 16 bases from J, with 12 bases in between. CDR3 length: 11 residues. DNA for the CDR3: TGTGCCAGCAGTGAATTGGGGGGGGCATTCTTC. Translated: CASSELGGAFF.

This clonotype was counted ten times or more. The chain combines TRBV7-9 with TRBJ1-1; unclear D gene. From germline, CDR1 is SEHNR and CDR2 FQNEAQ (reference sequence). V lost 5 bases, J lost 0 bases, and 7 bases lay in between. The CDR3 is made up of 13 amino acids. CDR3 region: CASSRLLNTEAFF. The CDR3 region has the DNA TGTGCCAGCAGCAGACTCTTGAACACTGAAGCTTTCTTT.

This chain uses TRBV28 with TRBJ2-5; 7 bases align to TRBD2. Germline CDR1 MDHEN, CDR2 SYDVKM. J lost 5 bases, V lost 5 bases, and 14 bases had no gene match. This CDR3 region has 16 residues. CDR3 loop: CASSDTGLAGRETQYF. The CDR3 DNA reads TGTGCCAGCAGTGACACGGGATTAGCGGGCAGGGAGACCCAGTACTTC.

This rearrangement joins TRBV25-1 to TRBJ1-6; D is uncertain. The V and J ends lost 5 bases and 18 bases respectively, with 17 bases between them. Germline CDR1 MGHDK, CDR2 SYGVNS. The CDR3 sequence is 12 residues long. CDR3 region: CASSTVNSLHHF. The CDR3 coding sequence is TGTGCCAGCAGTACCGTAAATTCACTCCACCACTTT.

A word on this clonotype: A much larger clone is a single base away; this may be a read error. The chain uses TRBV11-2 and TRBJ1-4, with D possibly being TRBD1 (5 bases). Germline V gives CDR1 SGHAT, CDR2 FQNNGV. V lost 0 bases, J lost 10 bases, and 12 bases lay in between. The CDR3 covers 14 residues. Here the CDR3 DNA reads TGTGCCAGCAGCTTAGAGGTTGGGGACGTAAAACTGTTTTTT. Protein: CASSLEVGDVKLFF.

This clonotype was picked up many times. The conserved phenylalanine or tryptophan is not found at the CDR3 terminus, so this likely reflects a read error. This rearrangement joins TRBV6-2 or TRBV6-3 to TRBJ2-1, with D unresolved. The CDR3 loop spans 12 amino acids. V lost 7 bases and J lost 8, with 12 bases in between. Germline V CDR1 and CDR2: MNHEY, SVGEGT. Here the CDR3 reads CASKEYGHEQFL. The DNA for the CDR3 is TGTGCCAGCAAGGAATACGGCCATGAGCAGTTCTTA.

Regarding this clonotype: One junction end does not reproduce the germline sequence, and a read error may be involved. This sequence joins TRBV4-2 and TRBJ2-2; 8 bases match TRBD1. The germline V gene encodes CDR1 LGHNA and CDR2 YNFKEQ. The length of the CDR3 is 18 residues. CDR3 sequence: CASSQILVTGDSPGKLFF. The CDR3 DNA sequence: TGTGCCAGCAGCCAAATACTTGTGACAGGGGATTCCCCCGGGAAGCTGTTTTTC.

A word on this clonotype: Without the conserved terminal phenylalanine or tryptophan, this CDR3 likely stems from a read error. The chain is built from TRBV20-1 and TRBJ2-1; 10 bases are shared with TRBD2. V dropped 6 bases and J dropped 0; count of bases not matched to a gene: 11. CDR1 is DFQATT and CDR2 is SNEGSKA in the germline V gene (reference sequence). This CDR3 is 17 amino acids long. The CDR3 region has the DNA TGCAGTGCACTAACTAGCGGGGAAAGGGGCTCCTACAATGAGCAGTTCTAC. Its protein product is CSALTSGERGSYNEQFY.

About this clonotype itself: At one of its ends the junction is not consistent with the germline gene, which may arise from a read error. The CDR3 DNA reads TGTGCCAGCATTTACTCGGGTAGCGCGAGTCAAGTGATGACCCAGTTCTTC. As protein: CASIYSGSASQVMTQFF. The rearrangement uses TRBV6-5 and TRBJ2-1; D possibly corresponds to TRBD2 (5 bases). This CDR3 has 17 amino acids. CDR1 is MNHEY, CDR2 SVGAGI, per germline.

The chain has TRBV4-2 and TRBJ2-7; 8 nucleotides agree with TRBD2. The CDR3 is made up of 18 amino acids. Losses at the gene ends were 6 bases for V and 5 bases for J; bases not matched to a gene: 21. Germline lookup yields CDR1 LGHNA and CDR2 YNFKEQ. This CDR3 is CASSKKPGLVGGPHEQYF. The CDR3 nucleotides read TGTGCCAGCAGTAAAAAACCGGGACTAGTGGGAGGGCCACACGAGCAGTACTTC.

Concerning this clonotype itself: A junction boundary mismatches the germline segment, possibly from a read error. The V gene is TRBV11-2, the J gene TRBJ2-1; the match to TRBD2 covers 9 bases. The CDR3 runs to 16 residues. From germline, CDR1 is SGHAT and CDR2 FQNNGV. CDR3 coding DNA: TGTGACAGCAGTTTAGAGCTCCTAGCGGGAATGTATGAGCAGTTCTTC. It translates to CDSSLELLAGMYEQFF.

This clonotype was seen just once. A junction boundary mismatches the germline segment, possibly from a read error. The rearrangement links TRBV14 to TRBJ2-3; D might be TRBD1 or TRBD2, each matching 5 bases. The CDR3 contains 15 residues. CDR1 SGHDN and CDR2 FVKESK come from the germline V gene. CDR3 residues: CASSQAQGALGTQYF. In DNA, the CDR3 is TGTGCCAGCAGCCAAGCTCAGGGAGCATTAGGTACGCAGTACTTT. The full variable domain, rest sourced from reference TRBV14 and TRBJ2-3, is EAGVTQFPSHSVIEKGQTVTLRCDPISGHDNLYWYRRVMGKEIKFLLHFVKESKQDESGMPNNRFLAERTGGTYSTLKVQPAELEDSGVYFCASSQAQGALGTQYFGPGTRLTVL.

Notes on this clonotype: One base away lies a much larger clone, so this may be a sequencing read error. The chain is built from TRBV25-1 and TRBJ2-2; 7 bases agree with TRBD2. Germline V gene lookup returns CDR1 MGHDK and CDR2 SYGVNS. This CDR3 is built from 15 residues. Unmatched junction bases numbered 8, after V lost 5 bases and J lost 5 bases. The DNA for the CDR3 is TGTGCCAGCAGTAGGCTGCAGGGAGGGACCGGGGAGCTGTTTTTT. Its translation: CASSRLQGGTGELFF.

Concerning this clonotype: The CDR3 does not close with the conserved phenylalanine or tryptophan, likely indicating a read error. The rearrangement links TRBV24-1 to TRBJ2-1; TRBD2 matches 9 bases. Germline V gene sequence: CDR1 KGHDR, CDR2 SFDVKD. CDR3 length equals 15 residues. CDR3 sequence reads: CVTSDFLAGQYEQFL. CDR3 DNA sequence: TGTGTCACCAGTGATTTTCTAGCGGGACAGTATGAGCAGTTCCTC.

Of note for this clonotype: One end of the junction varies from germline; a read error may be responsible. V gene TRBV11-2 combines with J gene TRBJ2-7; D is unclear. CDR3 size: 14 residues. Germline CDR1 reads SGHAT; CDR2 reads FQNNGV. CDR3 nucleotide sequence: TGTGTCAGCAGCTTAGATCTTGGTGGTTGGGTGCAGTACTTC. It is translated as CVSSLDLGGWVQYF.

The chain carries TRBV29-1 and TRBJ2-3; TRBD2 matches at 10 bases. This CDR3 comprises 17 residues. Germline V gene lookup returns CDR1 SQVTM and CDR2 ANQGSEA. The V and J ends lost 3 bases and 7 bases, in that order; junction bases with no gene match: 16. CDR3 DNA sequence: TGCAGCGTTGACGGGGCTAGCGGGAGAGGGGAGATGTATACGCAGTATTTT. It yields the protein CSVDGASGRGEMYTQYF.

On this clonotype: At one boundary the junction diverges from the germline segment, which might be a read error. The chain joins TRBV11-2 to TRBJ2-5; 8 bases map to TRBD2. The germline CDR1 and CDR2 sequences are SGHAT and FQNNGV. The CDR3 is 16 amino acids. The CDR3, as DNA: TGTGCCAGCAGCCAAGTTCTTGGCGGGGGGAAAGAGACCCAGTATTTC. This encodes CASSQVLGGGKETQYF.

About this clonotype itself: The CDR3 end shows no conserved phenylalanine or tryptophan, and so a read error is likely. The rearrangement uses TRBV6-6 and TRBJ2-7; 7 nucleotides agree with TRBD1. CDR1 MNHNY and CDR2 SVGAGI come from the germline V gene (reference sequence). The CDR3 runs 14 residues. Trimming took 5 bases from V and 4 from J; bases not matched to a gene: 8. CDR3 loop: CASSVLGQQYEQYY. The CDR3 DNA is TGTGCCAGCAGTGTCCTGGGACAGCAATACGAGCAGTACTAC.

In regard to this clonotype: A read error may account for a junction end that differs from germline. V gene TRBV28 combines with J gene TRBJ1-5; possibly TRBD1 for D (6 bases). Looked up from germline, CDR1 is MDHEN and CDR2 is SYDVKM. The CDR3 contains 16 residues. The CDR3 loop is CASRPRGASSNQPQHF. The CDR3, as DNA: TGTGCCAGCAGACCAAGGGGGGCATCTAGCAATCAGCCCCAGCATTTC.

This chain joins TRBV29-1 and TRBJ2-1; the D is unclear. This CDR3 contains 16 residues. Trimming left V 6 bases short and J 11 bases short, with 29 bases between. Germline V lookup: CDR1 SQVTM, CDR2 ANQGSEA. This chain's CDR3 is CSVATLRPWSRQKQFF. The CDR3 coding sequence is TGCAGCGTCGCCACGCTCCGGCCCTGGTCCCGTCAAAAGCAGTTCTTC.

This chain connects TRBV4-3 to TRBJ1-2; D is perhaps TRBD1 (5 bases). Deletions cut 1 base from V and 0 bases from J, with 24 bases between. The CDR3 is 20 amino acids. Germline CDR1 reads LGHNA; CDR2 reads YSLEER. This CDR3 is CASSQGEGRGWTATNYGYTF. Here the CDR3 DNA reads TGCGCCAGCAGCCAAGGCGAAGGAAGGGGCTGGACCGCTACTAACTATGGCTACACCTTC.

The chain is built from TRBV11-2 and TRBJ2-1; 8 bases agree with TRBD2. V lost 5 bases and J lost 7; bases outside the gene matches: 10. The CDR3 length is 15 residues. Germline V gene sequence: CDR1 SGHAT, CDR2 FQNNGV. For the CDR3, the DNA is TGTGCCAGCAGCCTAACTAGCGGCGGGGGAAATGAGCAGTTCTTC. It specifies CASSLTSGGGNEQFF.

A word on this clonotype: The junction departs from the called germline gene at one end, perhaps through a read error. The rearrangement uses TRBV11-1 and TRBJ2-1, with D perhaps TRBD1 (6 bases). This CDR3 spans 17 amino acids. The germline V gene encodes CDR1 SGHAT and CDR2 FQDESV (reference sequence). The CDR3 coding sequence is TGTGCCAACAGCTTAACCTCCCCGGGACATGGTAACGATGAGCAGTTCTTT. Translation gives CANSLTSPGHGNDEQFF.